The clone carrying this T cell receptor beta chain was seen more than once but under ten times. Its antigen is not known. CDR1 is MDHEN and CDR2 is SYDVKM in the germline V gene. The CDR3 is made up of 14 amino acids. Trimming cost V 6 bases and J 3 bases; bases outside gene matches: 7. This sample stems from a study of cytomegalovirus exposure and HLA in healthy donors. The PCR employed 60 Vbeta primers together with 13 Jbeta primers. Produced via immunoSEQ multiplex PCR; TCRdb's table is partial and in-frame only. In the table there are 150,000 to 180,000 clones, less than 80% of which are singletons. Study-wide points: When analyzed later, the rates of TCR association showed variation by HLA locus, with DRB1 the most and HLA-C the fewest. Among TCR sequences, most were rare, though some public TCRs appeared in many donors.

The sequence came from a man under 40 in good health and CMV-seronegative. The genes are TRBV28 and TRBJ2-7; 8 nucleotides agree with TRBD1. The sample consisted of PBMCs. The CDR3 protein is CASSPSGQVYEQYF. In DNA form, the CDR3 reads TGTGCCAGCAGCCCGTCGGGACAGGTCTACGAGCAGTACTTC.